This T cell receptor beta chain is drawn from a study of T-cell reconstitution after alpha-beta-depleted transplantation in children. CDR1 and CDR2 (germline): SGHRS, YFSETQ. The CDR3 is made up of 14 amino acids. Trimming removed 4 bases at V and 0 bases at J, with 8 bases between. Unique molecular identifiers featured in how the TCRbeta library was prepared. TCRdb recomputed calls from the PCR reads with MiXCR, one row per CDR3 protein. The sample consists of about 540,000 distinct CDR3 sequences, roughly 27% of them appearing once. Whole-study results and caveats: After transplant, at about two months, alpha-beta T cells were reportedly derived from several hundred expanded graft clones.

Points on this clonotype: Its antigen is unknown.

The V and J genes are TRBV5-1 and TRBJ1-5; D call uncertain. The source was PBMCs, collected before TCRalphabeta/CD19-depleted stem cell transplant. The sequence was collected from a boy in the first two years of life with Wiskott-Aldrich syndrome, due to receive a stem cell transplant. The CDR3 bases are TGCGCCAGCAGCCCGGAACCTAGCAATCAGCCCCAGCATTTT. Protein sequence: CASSPEPSNQPQHF.